Below, 29 T cell receptor beta chains from the same sample are listed, as sequenced in a study of CD4 T cells in relation to SARS-CoV-2 and coronaviruses. These receptors' antigens are unknown. The assay was immunoSEQ multiplex PCR, and TCRdb's table has in-frame clones only and misses some. Here the sample spans more than 20,000 clones, 75% being singletons. CD4+ T cells from unexposed donors were obtained before the COVID-19 pandemic (2011-2018). After nine to ten days of culture, CD4+ T cells were isolated. The sequenced material came from CD4+ T cells from PBMCs, cultured in vitro. These receptors were obtained from a human donor in good health.

The chain recombines TRBV19 with TRBJ2-5; maybe TRBD2 (5 bases). This CDR3 is built from 13 residues. In germline, CDR1 is LNHDA, CDR2 SQIVND (reference sequence). The V gene lost 3 bases and the J gene lost 4 bases, with 9 bases spanning the gap. Here the CDR3 DNA reads TGTGCCAGTAGTATGCGGAGGTTAGAGACCCAGTACTTC. Its translation is CASSMRRLETQYF.

V and J are TRBV2 and TRBJ2-5; weak D call: TRBD1 (6 bases). This CDR3 spans 16 amino acids. Germline-derived CDR1 and CDR2 are SNHLY and FYNNEI. V was cut by 7 bases and J by 1 base, with 19 bases left in between. The CDR3 here is CASTLQGRSGQETQYF. The CDR3 DNA reads TGTGCCAGCACTCTCCAGGGGCGGTCTGGCCAAGAGACCCAGTACTTC.

This clone was observed once. The V and J genes are TRBV14 and TRBJ1-2; D perhaps matches TRBD1 (5 bases). The CDR3 is 16 residues long. Germline values: CDR1 SGHDN, CDR2 FVKESK. Deletions cut 6 bases from V and 8 bases from J, with 25 bases between. This CDR3 is CASREGHPRAGEGYTF. CDR3 in DNA: TGTGCCAGCAGAGAAGGACACCCCCGTGCCGGTGAGGGCTACACCTTC.

The genes are TRBV4-3 and TRBJ1-3, with a possible D match to TRBD1 (6 bases). V shed 0 bases and J shed 2 bases, with 8 bases lying between them. The CDR3 spans 15 residues. Germline CDR1 and CDR2: LGHNA and YSLEER. The CDR3 DNA is TGCGCCAGCAGCCAAGATTGGGGGCCTGGAAACACCATATATTTT. It specifies CASSQDWGPGNTIYF.

This chain connects TRBV18 to TRBJ2-3; TRBD1 is a possible D gene (6 bases). The CDR3 sequence is 13 residues long. Trimming took off 2 bases at V and 7 bases at J, with 10 bases between the two ends. Germline CDR1 KGHSH, CDR2 LQKENI. The CDR3 coding sequence is TGTGCCAGCTCACCAGGGGGCCGGTATACGCAGTATTTT. Its protein product is CASSPGGRYTQYF.

The chain joins TRBV7-3 to TRBJ2-1; D gene unclear. V was cut by 2 bases and J by 5 bases, with 7 bases left in between. CDR3 length: 13 residues. From germline, CDR1 is SGHTA and CDR2 FQGTGA. The CDR3 here is CASSLSVDNEQFF. CDR3 nucleotides: TGTGCCAGCAGCTTATCGGTGGACAATGAGCAGTTCTTC.

The V and J genes are TRBV7-9 and TRBJ2-7; D ambiguous. The CDR3 is made up of 12 amino acids. The ends were cut back, 1 base at V and 6 bases at J, with 7 bases in the middle. The V gene's germline CDR1 is SEHNR and CDR2 FQNEAQ (reference sequence). As DNA, the CDR3 is TGTGCCAGCAGCTTAGAGTGGGCCGAGCAGTACTTC. This codes for CASSLEWAEQYF. Supplemented by reference TRBV7-9 and TRBJ2-7, the full variable domain reads DTGVSQNPRHKITKRGQNVTFRCDPISEHNRLYWYRQTLGQGPEFLTYFQNEAQLEKSRLLSDRFSAERPKGSFSTLEIQRTEQGDSAMYLCASSLEWAEQYFGPGTRLTVT.

The genes are TRBV19 and TRBJ1-6; D might be TRBD1 (6 bases). CDR3 length equals 13 residues. Between the trimmed V and J ends, which lost 4 bases and 10 bases, there was a span of 11 bases. Per germline, CDR1 LNHDA and CDR2 SQIVND (reference sequence). CDR3 nucleotide sequence: TGTGCCAGTAGTAACTGGGACAACTCACCCCTCCACTTT. Protein sequence: CASSNWDNSPLHF.

The chain couples TRBV7-2 to TRBJ2-7, with D maybe TRBD1 (6 bases). Germline loops: CDR1 SGHTA, CDR2 FQGNSA. The ends were cut back, 2 bases at V and 7 bases at J, with 15 bases in the middle. This CDR3 region has 14 residues. CDR3 sequence: CASSLTRTVMEQYF. CDR3 nucleotides: TGTGCCAGCAGCTTAACCCGGACAGTTATGGAGCAGTACTTC. Filled out from reference TRBV7-2 and TRBJ2-7, the complete variable domain reads GAGVSQSPSNKVTEKGKDVELRCDPISGHTALYWYRQSLGQGLEFLIYFQGNSAPDKSGLPSDRFSAERTGGSVSTLTIQRTQQEDSAVYLCASSLTRTVMEQYFGPGTRLTVT.

The chain employs TRBV27 and TRBJ2-4; D is ambiguous. Per germline, CDR1 MNHEY and CDR2 SMNVEV (reference sequence). Trimming cost V 4 bases and J 13 bases, with 5 bases left between them. The CDR3 extends over 9 amino acids. The CDR3 region is CASSSGQYF. CDR3 nucleotides: TGTGCCAGCAGTTCAGGCCAGTACTTC.

This clone was observed a handful of times. The V gene is TRBV6-5, the J gene TRBJ2-3; D unclear. The CDR3 length is 11 residues. Germline CDR1 is MNHEY and CDR2 is SVGAGI. The V end lost 8 bases, the J end lost 9 bases, and 12 bases lay between the germline ends. The CDR3 region has the DNA TGTGCCAGCGGAAGCCTGGGAACGCAGTATTTT. It yields the protein CASGSLGTQYF.

V and J are TRBV4-3 and TRBJ1-2; D remains ambiguous. The germline V gene has CDR1 LGHNA and CDR2 YSLEER. Trimming took 1 base from V and 0 from J, leaving 6 bases between them. The CDR3 covers 14 residues. CDR3 in DNA: TGCGCCAGCAGCCAAGGGACTTCTAACTATGGCTACACCTTC. Its protein product is CASSQGTSNYGYTF.

CDR3 DNA: TGTGCCTGGAGTGTAACAGGGGCCACCGGGGAGCTGTTTTTT. Translation: CAWSVTGATGELFF. The rearrangement uses TRBV30 and TRBJ2-2, with 7 bases that match TRBD1. Germline V CDR1 and CDR2: GTSNPN, SVGIG (reference sequence). The V and J ends lost 0 bases and 4 bases, in that order; junction bases with no gene match: 2. The CDR3 loop spans 14 amino acids.

The chain is built from TRBV7-2 and TRBJ2-7; D is perhaps TRBD1 (7 bases). Trimming took off 4 bases at V and 4 bases at J, with 14 bases between the two ends. CDR1 and CDR2 from the germline V gene are SGHTA and FQGNSA. The length of the CDR3 is 14 residues. Written as DNA, the CDR3 is TGTGCCAGCAGCTACAGGGGAGGTTCTTACGAGCAGTACTTC. It translates to CASSYRGGSYEQYF.

This clone was recorded a few times. The rearrangement joins TRBV5-4 to TRBJ1-4, with TRBD1 matching over 7 bases. The V segment lost 1 base and the J segment 6 bases; nucleotides outside the gene matches: 3. This CDR3 has 14 amino acids. The V gene's germline CDR1 is SGHNT and CDR2 YYREEE (reference sequence). The CDR3 sequence is CASSLTGADEKLFF. DNA of the CDR3: TGTGCCAGCAGCTTGACAGGGGCGGATGAAAAACTGTTTTTT.

Only a few counts were recorded for this clone. The genes are TRBV2 and TRBJ2-7; D may be TRBD1 or TRBD2 (5 bases each). The ends were cut back, 6 bases at V and 4 bases at J, with 13 bases in the middle. The CDR3 spans 13 residues. Germline-derived CDR1 and CDR2 are SNHLY and FYNNEI. The CDR3 loop is CASSVLGRYEQYF. The CDR3 nucleotides read TGTGCCAGCAGCGTACTGGGACGGTACGAGCAGTACTTC.

This clone was detected a few times. V and J are TRBV4-1 and TRBJ1-5; 7 bases align to TRBD1. The V gene's germline CDR1 is MGHRA and CDR2 YSYEKL. The CDR3 spans 15 residues. Trimming cost V 4 bases and J 4 bases; bases outside gene matches: 7. CDR3 DNA sequence: TGCGCCAGCAGCCCCAGACAGGGAGAAAATCAGCCCCAGCATTTT. Encoded protein: CASSPRQGENQPQHF.

CDR3 nucleotide sequence: TGTGCCAGTAGTACAGGGAATCCTGGAAACACCATATATTTT. Translation gives CASSTGNPGNTIYF. The rearrangement uses TRBV19 and TRBJ1-3; D is possibly TRBD1 (5 bases). The V and J ends lost 4 bases and 2 bases respectively, with 9 bases between them. Germline assignment: CDR1 LNHDA and CDR2 SQIVND (reference sequence). The CDR3 runs 14 residues.

This clone was detected only a few times. The chain carries TRBV19 and TRBJ1-5; 11 bases line up with TRBD1. Losses at the gene ends were 3 bases for V and 6 bases for J; bases not matched to a gene: 4. This CDR3 has 15 amino acids. The germline CDR1 and CDR2 sequences are LNHDA and SQIVND (reference sequence). CDR3 bases: TGTGCCAGTAGTATCCCGGGACAGGGGGTTCAGCCCCAGCATTTT. As protein: CASSIPGQGVQPQHF.

This clone has only a few counts. The chain combines TRBV12-5 with TRBJ1-2, with TRBD1 matching over 7 bases. The CDR3 spans 14 residues. The germline CDR1 and CDR2 sequences are LGHNT and FRNRAP. Losses at the gene ends were 7 bases for V and 3 bases for J; bases not matched to a gene: 8. CDR3 sequence reads: CASAPSGGDYGYTF. DNA for the CDR3: TGTGCTAGTGCCCCGTCAGGGGGGGACTATGGCTACACCTTC. Filled out from reference TRBV12-5 and TRBJ1-2, the complete variable domain reads DARVTQTPRHKVTEMGQEVTMRCQPILGHNTVFWYRQTMMQGLELLAYFRNRAPLDDSGMPKDRFSAEMPDATLATLKIQPSEPRDSAVYFCASAPSGGDYGYTFGSGTRLTVV.

This sequence joins TRBV7-8 and TRBJ2-1; 7 bases map to TRBD2. The length of the CDR3 is 15 residues. The junction had 6 bases not matched to a gene; V was cut back by 1 base and J by 6 bases. The germline V gene encodes CDR1 SGHVS and CDR2 FQNEAQ. The DNA for the CDR3 is TGTGCCAGCAGCTTAGGAGATGGGAGGGGCAATGAGCAGTTCTTC. Translating gives CASSLGDGRGNEQFF.

The genes are TRBV11-2 and TRBJ1-3; no reliable D call. The CDR3 is made up of 17 amino acids. V was pared by 1 base and J by 0 bases, with 13 bases between. The germline CDR1 and CDR2 sequences are SGHAT and FQNNGV. CDR3 coding DNA: TGTGCCAGCAGCTTAGTTACCCAGGCTAGCTCTGGAAACACCATATATTTT. Amino acid sequence: CASSLVTQASSGNTIYF.

The chain links TRBV7-8 to TRBJ2-7; TRBD1 or TRBD2 may be the D gene (5 bases each). Per the germline V gene, CDR1 is SGHVS and CDR2 is FQNEAQ. Trimming took 5 bases from V and 0 from J, leaving 11 bases between them. The CDR3 is 14 amino acids. Here the CDR3 reads CASSTRDGSYEQYF. CDR3 bases: TGTGCCAGCAGCACCCGGGACGGCTCCTACGAGCAGTACTTC.

The chain recombines TRBV11-2 with TRBJ1-1; the match to TRBD1 covers 7 bases. CDR1 SGHAT and CDR2 FQNNGV come from the germline V gene. Germline trimming cut 3 bases from V and 4 bases from J; bases unmatched to any gene: 5. The CDR3 length is 14 residues. The CDR3, as DNA: TGTGCCAGCAGCTTCCAGGGGGTGGGCACTGAAGCTTTCTTT. Its protein product is CASSFQGVGTEAFF.

This chain uses TRBV11-2 with TRBJ1-6; D possibly corresponds to TRBD1 (6 bases). The germline V gene has CDR1 SGHAT and CDR2 FQNNGV. There are 14 residues in the CDR3. Trimming cost V 6 bases and J 2 bases, with 8 bases left between them. In DNA, the CDR3 is TGTGCCAGCAGGAGGGACACCTATAATTCACCCCTCCACTTT. The encoded protein is CASRRDTYNSPLHF.

In regard to this clone: A junction boundary mismatches the germline segment, possibly from a read error. The J gene is TRBJ1-1, the V gene TRBV6-6; 7 bases line up with TRBD1. This CDR3 region has 11 residues. Germline-derived CDR1 and CDR2 are MNHNY and SVGAGI (reference sequence). CDR3 in DNA: TGTGCCAGCAGTACTGGACAGGCGGATGACTTT. Protein product: CASSTGQADDF.

The chain joins TRBV7-2 to TRBJ2-2; D is undetermined. This CDR3 has 14 amino acids. The germline V gene has CDR1 SGHTA and CDR2 FQGNSA. Trimming stripped 7 bases from V and 6 bases from J, with 15 bases between. In nucleotides, the CDR3 is TGTGCCAGCACCCCCCTCTTTGGGGCCGGGGAGCTGTTTTTT. Its translation is CASTPLFGAGELFF.

The chain recombines TRBV28 with TRBJ1-4; D is ambiguous. The V and J ends lost 2 bases and 5 bases respectively, with 12 bases between them. This CDR3 comprises 15 residues. Germline CDR1 MDHEN, CDR2 SYDVKM. The CDR3 DNA reads TGTGCCAGCAGTTTACTCGCAGGCTCGAATGAAAAACTGTTTTTT. It is translated as CASSLLAGSNEKLFF.

The chain uses TRBV4-1 and TRBJ2-2; D is unresolved. In germline, CDR1 is MGHRA, CDR2 YSYEKL. This CDR3 comprises 15 residues. The V and J ends lost 1 base and 5 bases respectively, with 11 bases between them. This CDR3 is CASSQVARVTGELFF. CDR3 coding DNA: TGCGCCAGCAGCCAAGTAGCTAGGGTGACCGGGGAGCTGTTTTTT.